These 23 T cell receptor beta chains were all obtained from the same sample, sequenced in a study of T cell responses to AZD1222 COVID-19 vaccine. Sequencing was performed with immunoSEQ multiplex PCR; in TCRdb, only in-frame clones are kept and a portion is missing. The sample holds around 95,000 clones; about 90% are singletons and the top ten take roughly 1.7%. Specimen: peripheral blood, collected on day 0 of AZD1222 vaccination. The receptors derive from an adult in good health.

The rearrangement uses TRBV11-2 and TRBJ1-5; no definite D call. The CDR3 is 15 amino acids. V gave up 7 bases and J gave up 3 bases, with 16 bases separating them. CDR1 is SGHAT, CDR2 FQNNGV, per germline. CDR3 coding DNA: TGTGCCAGCACCTTGGGCGTCGGCCTCAATCAGCCCCAGCATTTT. It yields the protein CASTLGVGLNQPQHF. The full variable domain, completed using reference TRBV11-2 and TRBJ1-5, is EAGVAQSPRYKIIEKRQSVAFWCNPISGHATLYWYQQILGQGPKLLIQFQNNGVVDDSQLPKDRFSAERLKGVDSTLKIQPAKLEDSAVYLCASTLGVGLNQPQHFGDGTRLSIL.

CDR3 sequence (DNA): TGTGCCAGCAGTTTTAAGTCTGAAGCTTTCTTT. This gives the protein CASSFKSEAFF. The V call is TRBV28, the J call TRBJ1-1; D gene ambiguous. From germline, CDR1 is MDHEN and CDR2 SYDVKM. The CDR3 runs 11 residues. Trimming removed 3 bases from V and 6 bases from J, with 5 bases in between. Full variable domain (remainder filled in from reference TRBV28 and TRBJ1-1): DVKVTQSSRYLVKRTGEKVFLECVQDMDHENMFWYRQDPGLGLRLIYFSYDVKMKEKGDIPEGYSVSREKKERFSLILESASTNQTSMYLCASSFKSEAFFGQGTRLTVV.

The chain is built from TRBV5-6 and TRBJ2-1, with TRBD2 matching over 10 bases. After removal of 4 bases from V and 6 bases from J, the junction contained 16 bases not matched to a gene. The CDR3 contains 18 residues. Germline CDR1 reads SGHDT; CDR2 reads YYEEEE. The CDR3 sequence is CASSPLFREASGSNEQFF. The CDR3 bases are TGTGCCAGCAGCCCCCTGTTCCGGGAGGCTAGCGGGAGCAATGAGCAGTTCTTC.

The CDR3 loop is CASSFEGRRDEQYF. The CDR3, as DNA: TGTGCCAGCAGCTTCGAGGGACGGCGAGACGAGCAGTACTTC. The rearrangement uses TRBV13 and TRBJ2-7; tentatively, D is TRBD1 or TRBD2 (5 bases each). In germline, CDR1 is PRHDT, CDR2 FYEKMQ (reference sequence). The V end was cut by 3 bases, the J end by 5 bases, with 14 bases between. The CDR3 has 14 amino acids.

The J gene is TRBJ2-3, the V gene TRBV19; 9 bases match TRBD2. With 5 bases clipped from V and 2 bases from J, the junction kept 2 bases outside the gene matches. CDR3 length equals 14 residues. CDR1 is LNHDA and CDR2 is SQIVND in the germline V gene (reference sequence). Here the CDR3 reads CASSASGDTDTQYF. The CDR3 bases are TGTGCCAGTAGTGCTAGCGGGGACACAGATACGCAGTATTTT.

The V call is TRBV28, the J call TRBJ2-7; 12 nucleotides align to TRBD2. Germline values: CDR1 MDHEN, CDR2 SYDVKM. CDR3 length: 15 amino acids. V lost 6 bases, J lost 5 bases, and 8 bases stayed unmatched. The CDR3 nucleotides are TGTGCCAGCAGGATACTAGCGGGAGGTATCAACGAGCAGTACTTC. Amino acids: CASRILAGGINEQYF.

This clone came up once. The chain uses TRBV7-2 and TRBJ1-2, with TRBD1 matching 8 bases. Germline CDR1 is SGHTA and CDR2 is FQGNSA. Trimming took 10 bases from V and 7 from J; bases not matched to a gene: 11. There are 13 residues in the CDR3. This CDR3 is CATEGQGIGGYTF. CDR3 nucleotides: TGTGCCACCGAAGGACAGGGCATTGGTGGCTACACCTTC.

V gene TRBV6-6 combines with J gene TRBJ2-3; D is ambiguous. The CDR3 is 12 amino acids. V was shortened by 5 bases and J by 0 bases, with 3 bases between the two germline ends. CDR1 and CDR2 (germline): MNHNY, SVGAGI (reference sequence). CDR3 nucleotide sequence: TGTGCCAGCAGTATGAGCACAGATACGCAGTATTTT. As protein: CASSMSTDTQYF.

The CDR3 loop reads CASSESPEGSYEQYF. The CDR3 bases are TGCGCCAGCAGTGAGTCGCCAGAAGGTTCCTACGAGCAGTACTTC. The rearrangement uses TRBV10-1 and TRBJ2-7, with D unclear. The CDR3 length is 15 residues. Germline values: CDR1 WNHNN, CDR2 SYGVQD (reference sequence). V lost 0 bases to trimming and J lost 1 base, with 10 bases between them.

The rearrangement joins TRBV2 to TRBJ2-1; 11 bases fit TRBD2. With 5 bases clipped from V and 6 bases from J, the junction kept 6 bases outside the gene matches. The CDR3 sequence is 15 residues long. From germline, CDR1 is SNHLY and CDR2 FYNNEI. DNA for the CDR3: TGTGCCAGCAGTCTTAGCGGGGGGGGATTCAATGAGCAGTTCTTC. Translating gives CASSLSGGGFNEQFF.

The chain couples TRBV19 to TRBJ2-3; a possible D gene is TRBD1 (7 bases). V was shortened by 1 base and J by 4 bases, with 18 bases between the two germline ends. Germline V gene data show CDR1 as LNHDA and CDR2 as SQIVND (reference sequence). CDR3 length: 17 residues. The CDR3 spells CASSIASARGVADTQYF. As DNA, the CDR3 is TGTGCCAGTAGTATAGCCTCCGCCAGGGGGGTAGCAGATACGCAGTATTTT.

The chain employs TRBV7-9 and TRBJ1-5, with D perhaps TRBD1 (6 bases). This CDR3 has 17 amino acids. With 0 bases removed from V and 1 base from J, the gap between germline ends came to 13 bases. Germline V CDR1 and CDR2: SEHNR, FQNEAQ (reference sequence). CDR3 coding DNA: TGTGCCAGCAGCTTAGCTTGGGGGGCTGAGAGCAATCAGCCCCAGCATTTT. Translating gives CASSLAWGAESNQPQHF.

V usage is TRBV7-2 and J usage is TRBJ2-7; 12 nucleotides line up with TRBD2. Trimming at V came to 1 base and at J to 5 bases, leaving 9 bases not matched to a gene. The CDR3 is made up of 17 amino acids. The germline CDR1 and CDR2 sequences are SGHTA and FQGNSA. The CDR3 sequence: CASSLVRLAGVIHEQYF. For the CDR3, the DNA is TGTGCCAGCAGCTTAGTTCGACTAGCGGGAGTGATCCACGAGCAGTACTTC.

This chain links TRBV28 with TRBJ2-5, with D possibly matching TRBD1 (5 bases). CDR1 MDHEN and CDR2 SYDVKM come from the germline V gene. There are 14 residues in the CDR3. V lost 5 bases, J lost 2 bases, and 12 bases lay in between. CDR3 residues: CASSPPRQQETQYF. For the CDR3, the DNA is TGTGCCAGCAGTCCTCCTCGACAGCAAGAGACCCAGTACTTC.

This clone occurred once. The gene calls are TRBV6-5 and TRBJ1-1; the D gene is possibly TRBD1 (5 bases). V lost 4 bases and J lost 2, with 11 bases in between. The CDR3 spans 14 residues. Germline V gene lookup returns CDR1 MNHEY and CDR2 SVGAGI. CDR3 region: CASSSAGANTEAFF. The CDR3 DNA follows: TGTGCCAGCAGTTCAGCCGGGGCCAACACTGAAGCTTTCTTT.

The V gene is TRBV7-3, the J gene TRBJ2-5; D unresolved. The CDR3 is made up of 15 amino acids. The germline gives CDR1 SGHTA, CDR2 FQGTGA. V was shortened by 1 base and J by 5 bases, with 14 bases between the two germline ends. CDR3 loop: CASSLNLEMGETQYF. CDR3 coding DNA: TGTGCCAGCAGCTTAAATCTCGAAATGGGTGAGACCCAGTACTTC.

The chain links TRBV19 to TRBJ1-6; D gene unclear. CDR3 size: 14 residues. V was cut by 3 bases and J by 7 bases, with 10 bases left in between. The germline V gene encodes CDR1 LNHDA and CDR2 SQIVND (reference sequence). CDR3 nucleotide sequence: TGTGCCAGTAGTATCGGAGTGGACAATTCACCCCTCCACTTT. It codes for CASSIGVDNSPLHF.

The rearrangement joins TRBV3-1 (or the pseudogene TRBV3-2) to TRBJ2-1; TRBD1 agrees at 7 bases. J gave up 5 bases and V 2 bases, and 9 bases lay outside the gene matches. CDR1 LGHDT and CDR2 YNNKEL come from the germline V gene (reference sequence). This CDR3 is 16 amino acids long. The CDR3 sequence is CASSQRQGFGNNEQFF. CDR3 in DNA: TGTGCCAGCAGCCAACGACAGGGTTTCGGGAACAATGAGCAGTTCTTC.

V gene TRBV4-1 combines with J gene TRBJ1-1; D unclear. The CDR3 length is 13 residues. V was shortened by 4 bases and J by 0 bases, with 6 bases between the two germline ends. Per the germline V gene, CDR1 is MGHRA and CDR2 is YSYEKL. This CDR3 reads CASSPGLNTEAFF. DNA of the CDR3: TGCGCCAGCAGCCCGGGTTTGAACACTGAAGCTTTCTTT.

This chain connects TRBV9 to TRBJ1-2; 7 bases fit TRBD1. Trimming removed 0 bases from V and 5 bases from J; junction bases left unmatched: 13. The CDR3 covers 17 residues. Per germline, CDR1 SGDLS and CDR2 YYNGEE. The CDR3 nucleotides read TGTGCCAGCAGCGTAGATTTTTCCCTTGACAGGGAATATGGCTACACCTTC. Translation: CASSVDFSLDREYGYTF.

This clone was observed once. This rearrangement joins TRBV6-5 to TRBJ1-1, with no clear D. The germline V and J ends were trimmed by 1 base and 0 bases, with 3 bases remaining between them. CDR1 MNHEY and CDR2 SVGAGI come from the germline V gene. The CDR3 is 13 amino acids. The CDR3 sequence: CASSYFMNTEAFF. The CDR3 nucleotides read TGTGCCAGCAGTTACTTCATGAACACTGAAGCTTTCTTT.

DNA of the CDR3: TGCGCCAGCAGCTCTGGACAGGGGGCCGATACGCAGTATTTT. Protein product: CASSSGQGADTQYF. V and J are TRBV5-1 and TRBJ2-3; TRBD1 matches at 11 bases. The CDR3 runs to 14 residues. V trimming: 3 bases; J trimming: 6 bases; junction bases outside the gene matches: 3. Germline V lookup: CDR1 SGHRS, CDR2 YFSETQ.

The gene calls are TRBV18 and TRBJ2-6, with D possibly matching TRBD1 (6 bases). CDR3 length: 18 residues. CDR1 is KGHSH, CDR2 LQKENI, per germline. Trimming removed 4 bases from V and 0 bases from J, with 16 bases in between. The CDR3 coding sequence is TGTGCCAGCTCACATAGACAGGCACCAAGCTCTGGGGCCAACGTCCTGACTTTC. Translating gives CASSHRQAPSSGANVLTF. The variable domain in full, completed from reference TRBV18 and TRBJ2-6, reads NAGVMQNPRHLVRRRGQEARLRCSPMKGHSHVYWYRQLPEEGLKFMVYLQKENIIDESGMPKERFSAEFPKEGPSILRIQQVVRGDSAAYFCASSHRQAPSSGANVLTFGAGSRLTVL.